Each of the 23 T cell receptor beta chains below was sequenced from the same sample in a study of PD-1 blockade in classical Hodgkin lymphoma. Every single patient, without exception, relapsed after autologous stem cell transplantation, and brentuximab vedotin exposure varied. TCRdb's copy holds only in-frame clones and misses some; the assay was immunoSEQ multiplex PCR. The sample consists of about 40,000 clones, 60% to 75% of them appearing once. The material was peripheral blood mononuclear cells (PBMCs), obtained at baseline. Receptors were obtained from a human donor with classical Hodgkin lymphoma.

This clone has only a few counts. The V and J genes are TRBV7-3 and TRBJ1-5; D is undetermined. V was shortened by 2 bases and J by 3 bases, with 5 bases between the two germline ends. The CDR3 totals 13 residues. Germline CDR1 reads SGHTA; CDR2 reads FQGTGA. The CDR3, as DNA: TGTGCCAGCAGCTTAGGCCTCAATCAGCCCCAGCATTTT. Translation gives CASSLGLNQPQHF. The full variable domain, rest sourced from reference TRBV7-3 and TRBJ1-5, is GAGVSQTPSNKVTEKGKYVELRCDPISGHTALYWYRQSLGQGPEFLIYFQGTGAADDSGLPNDRFFAVRPEGSVSTLKIQRTERGDSAVYLCASSLGLNQPQHFGDGTRLSIL.

This rearrangement joins TRBV10-1 to TRBJ1-2; the match to TRBD1 covers 8 bases. Germline assignment: CDR1 WNHNN and CDR2 SYGVQD (reference sequence). With V trimmed by 7 bases and J by 4 bases, 5 bases remained unmatched. This CDR3 has 13 residues. CDR3 bases: TGCGCCAGCACGTTGGACAGGGTCTATGGCTACACCTTC. Amino acid sequence: CASTLDRVYGYTF.

The gene calls are TRBV29-1 and TRBJ2-5; the D is unclear. V was trimmed by 4 bases and J by 5 bases, leaving 11 bases between them. Germline values: CDR1 SQVTM, CDR2 ANQGSEA. There are 12 residues in the CDR3. CDR3 sequence: CSVGWVGETQYF. CDR3 sequence (DNA): TGCAGCGTTGGGTGGGTGGGGGAGACCCAGTACTTC.

The gene calls are TRBV6-4 and TRBJ2-2; either TRBD1 or TRBD2 may supply D (5 bases each). The CDR3 consists of 14 residues. Germline-derived CDR1 and CDR2 are MRHNA and SNTAGT. The germline V and J ends were trimmed by 2 bases and 4 bases, with 8 bases remaining between them. CDR3 loop: CASSDRDATGELFF. The CDR3 DNA reads TGTGCCAGCAGTGACAGGGACGCCACCGGGGAGCTGTTTTTT.

The rearrangement uses TRBV7-3 and TRBJ2-1; 7 nucleotides line up with TRBD1. Looked up from germline, CDR1 is SGHTA and CDR2 is FQGTGA. This CDR3 has 16 amino acids. V dropped 3 bases and J dropped 4; count of bases not matched to a gene: 9. The CDR3 sequence is CASSFKTGAGYNEQFF. In DNA form, the CDR3 reads TGTGCCAGCAGCTTTAAAACAGGGGCAGGTTACAATGAGCAGTTCTTC.

For the CDR3, the DNA is TGTGCCAGCAGCTATAGCGGGGCCTCAAATGAGCAGTTCTTC. The encoded protein is CASSYSGASNEQFF. The chain links TRBV27 to TRBJ2-1; 8 nucleotides match TRBD2. The CDR3 is 14 amino acids. Germline V gives CDR1 MNHEY, CDR2 SMNVEV (reference sequence). The trim removed 6 bases at V and 7 bases at J, leaving 8 bases unmatched.

The V gene is TRBV28, the J gene TRBJ2-7; no reliable D call. Germline loops: CDR1 MDHEN, CDR2 SYDVKM. The CDR3 spans 12 residues. Trimming pared 5 bases from V and 5 bases from J, leaving 10 bases between. The CDR3: CASSPLADEQYF. The CDR3 DNA reads as TGTGCCAGCAGTCCCCTGGCGGACGAGCAGTACTTC. The whole variable domain, remainder taken from reference TRBV28 and TRBJ2-7, is DVKVTQSSRYLVKRTGEKVFLECVQDMDHENMFWYRQDPGLGLRLIYFSYDVKMKEKGDIPEGYSVSREKKERFSLILESASTNQTSMYLCASSPLADEQYFGPGTRLTVT.

The chain couples TRBV6-5 to TRBJ2-4; D remains ambiguous. CDR3 length: 10 residues. V lost 5 bases to trimming and J lost 6 bases, with 2 bases between them. Germline V lookup: CDR1 MNHEY, CDR2 SVGAGI. The DNA of the CDR3 is TGTGCCAGCAGTGGAAACATTCAGTACTTC. Its translation is CASSGNIQYF.

This clone was observed a few times. The chain has TRBV7-9 and TRBJ2-3; TRBD1 aligns across 8 bases. This CDR3 region has 15 residues. Germline V gene sequence: CDR1 SEHNR, CDR2 FQNEAQ (reference sequence). J was trimmed by 3 bases and V by 7 bases; bases with no gene match: 9. The CDR3 sequence: CASMDRALMTDTQYF. CDR3 DNA sequence: TGTGCCAGCATGGACAGGGCGCTAATGACAGATACGCAGTATTTT.

The V call is TRBV10-2, the J call TRBJ2-7; 11 nucleotides align to TRBD1. Germline V gene data show CDR1 as WSHSY and CDR2 as SAAADI. With 8 bases clipped from V and 3 bases from J, the junction kept 9 bases outside the gene matches. The CDR3 has 15 residues. The CDR3 coding sequence is TGCGCCAGCCGATCCCCGGGACAGGGGGACTACGAGCAGTACTTC. Its translation is CASRSPGQGDYEQYF.

The V call is TRBV19, the J call TRBJ1-1; D unresolved. Germline V gives CDR1 LNHDA, CDR2 SQIVND (reference sequence). This CDR3 comprises 14 residues. The V gene lost 3 bases and the J gene lost 0 bases, with 8 bases spanning the gap. CDR3 amino acids: CASSIPYLNTEAFF. Here the CDR3 DNA reads TGTGCCAGTAGTATTCCGTACTTGAACACTGAAGCTTTCTTT.

The V gene is TRBV18, the J gene TRBJ1-1; possibly TRBD1 for D (6 bases). This CDR3 is 16 amino acids long. Germline values: CDR1 KGHSH, CDR2 LQKENI. V was shortened by 0 bases and J by 2 bases, with 13 bases between the two germline ends. CDR3 coding DNA: TGTGCCAGCTCACCACCGGGGGCAGGAGATAACACTGAAGCTTTCTTT. Its translation is CASSPPGAGDNTEAFF.

The chain employs TRBV6-5 and TRBJ1-1; no clear D gene. This CDR3 has 12 residues. The V and J ends lost 6 bases and 1 base respectively, with 6 bases between them. The V gene's germline CDR1 is MNHEY and CDR2 SVGAGI. CDR3 DNA sequence: TGTGCCAGCAGCCCACAGAACACTGAAGCTTTCTTT. The encoded protein is CASSPQNTEAFF.

The V call is TRBV11-1, the J call TRBJ2-1; 10 nucleotides align to TRBD2. Per germline, CDR1 SGHAT and CDR2 FQDESV (reference sequence). With V trimmed by 2 bases and J by 8 bases, 9 bases remained unmatched. CDR3 length: 16 amino acids. The CDR3 region is CASSLSSSGRVYEQFF. The CDR3 DNA is TGTGCCAGCAGCTTATCTTCTAGCGGGAGAGTCTATGAGCAGTTCTTC.

The rearrangement uses TRBV4-3 and TRBJ2-7, with a possible D match to TRBD2 (5 bases). Looked up from germline, CDR1 is LGHNA and CDR2 is YSLEER. V was cut by 0 bases and J by 4 bases, with 16 bases left in between. This CDR3 is 16 amino acids long. The CDR3 reads CASSQDMAGLTYEQYF. CDR3 in DNA: TGCGCCAGCAGCCAAGATATGGCAGGACTTACGTACGAGCAGTACTTC.

This clone has only one observation. V gene TRBV6-5 combines with J gene TRBJ2-2; D unresolved. The CDR3 runs 12 residues. Trimming took 4 bases from V and 5 from J, leaving 5 bases between them. Germline CDR1 is MNHEY and CDR2 is SVGAGI. In DNA, the CDR3 is TGTGCCAGCAGTTTGGGGACCGGGGAGCTGTTTTTT. Translating it yields CASSLGTGELFF.

V gene TRBV7-8 combines with J gene TRBJ2-1; 9 nucleotides line up with TRBD2. The germline V gene has CDR1 SGHVS and CDR2 FQNEAQ. This CDR3 region has 15 residues. Trimming took 5 bases from V and 7 from J; bases not matched to a gene: 9. The CDR3 sequence is CASSEFGLAGNEQFF. CDR3 DNA: TGTGCCAGCAGCGAGTTCGGTCTAGCGGGGAATGAGCAGTTCTTC.

The chain is built from TRBV7-2 and TRBJ2-3; 8 bases map to TRBD2. Looked up from germline, CDR1 is SGHTA and CDR2 is FQGNSA. The CDR3 length is 15 residues. Losses at the gene ends were 3 bases for V and 1 base for J; bases not matched to a gene: 3. CDR3 in DNA: TGTGCCAGCAGCTTTGGGCGGGGGGGCACAGATACGCAGTATTTT. Translated: CASSFGRGGTDTQYF.

CDR3 DNA: TGTGCCAGCAGTTACTTGGGAACGAACACTGAAGCTTTCTTT. It translates to CASSYLGTNTEAFF. J is TRBJ1-1 and V is TRBV6-6; unclear D gene. Germline assignment: CDR1 MNHNY and CDR2 SVGAGI (reference sequence). The CDR3 loop spans 14 amino acids. With 1 base removed from V and 1 base from J, the gap between germline ends came to 7 bases.

J is TRBJ1-1 and V is TRBV7-6, with D uncertain. Deletions cut 2 bases from V and 1 base from J, with 5 bases between. Germline V gives CDR1 SGHVS, CDR2 FNYEAQ. The CDR3 is made up of 13 amino acids. This CDR3 reads CASSLRANTEAFF. The CDR3 DNA follows: TGTGCCAGCAGCTTACGGGCGAACACTGAAGCTTTCTTT.

A single count supports this clone. The chain carries TRBV7-9 and TRBJ2-3; D is perhaps TRBD2 (5 bases). CDR3 length: 17 residues. Trimming took 1 base from V and 2 from J, leaving 16 bases between them. Germline lookup yields CDR1 SEHNR and CDR2 FQNEAQ (reference sequence). For the CDR3, the DNA is TGTGCCAGCAGCTTAGGAGTTACTAGGTTTATCACAGATACGCAGTATTTT. As protein: CASSLGVTRFITDTQYF.

V gene TRBV10-1 combines with J gene TRBJ2-5, with D maybe TRBD1 (6 bases). This CDR3 contains 12 residues. Trimming left V 10 bases short and J 2 bases short, with 11 bases between. In germline, CDR1 is WNHNN, CDR2 SYGVQD (reference sequence). The CDR3 sequence is CAKLDSQETQYF. CDR3 bases: TGCGCCAAGTTGGACAGTCAAGAGACCCAGTACTTC.

V gene TRBV12-1 combines with J gene TRBJ2-2; no DNA check was done on the table's D call, TRBD2. TRBV12-1 is described as a pseudogene. The CDR3 totals 16 residues. In DNA form, the CDR3 reads TGTGCCAGCAGCCCCTGTCGCGGGGAGAACACCGGGGAGCTGTTTTTT. As protein: CASSPCRGENTGELFF.